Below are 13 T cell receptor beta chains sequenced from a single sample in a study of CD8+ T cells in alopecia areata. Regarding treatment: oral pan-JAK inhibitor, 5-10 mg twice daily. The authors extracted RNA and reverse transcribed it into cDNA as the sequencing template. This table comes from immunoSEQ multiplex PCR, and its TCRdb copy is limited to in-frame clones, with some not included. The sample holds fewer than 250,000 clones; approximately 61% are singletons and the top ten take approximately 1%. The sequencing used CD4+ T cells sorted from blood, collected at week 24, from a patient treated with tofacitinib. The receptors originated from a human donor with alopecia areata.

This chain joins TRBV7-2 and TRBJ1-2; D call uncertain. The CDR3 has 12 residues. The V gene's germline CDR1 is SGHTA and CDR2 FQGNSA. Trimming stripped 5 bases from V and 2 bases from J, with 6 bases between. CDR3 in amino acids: CASSPSNYGYTF. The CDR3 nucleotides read TGTGCCAGCAGCCCGTCGAACTATGGCTACACCTTC.

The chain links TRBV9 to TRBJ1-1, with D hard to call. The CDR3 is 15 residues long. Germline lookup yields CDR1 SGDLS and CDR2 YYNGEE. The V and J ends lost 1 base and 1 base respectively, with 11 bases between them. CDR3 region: CASSVSHIENTEAFF. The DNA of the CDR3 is TGTGCCAGCAGCGTATCCCACATCGAGAACACTGAAGCTTTCTTT.

CDR3 protein: CASSPGDSYQETQYF. The CDR3, as DNA: TGCGCCAGCAGCCCGGGGGACAGCTACCAAGAGACCCAGTACTTC. V and J are TRBV5-1 and TRBJ2-5; a possible D gene is TRBD1 (7 bases). CDR1 is SGHRS and CDR2 is YFSETQ in the germline V gene. The germline V and J ends were trimmed by 4 bases and 0 bases, with 13 bases remaining between them. CDR3 length: 15 residues.

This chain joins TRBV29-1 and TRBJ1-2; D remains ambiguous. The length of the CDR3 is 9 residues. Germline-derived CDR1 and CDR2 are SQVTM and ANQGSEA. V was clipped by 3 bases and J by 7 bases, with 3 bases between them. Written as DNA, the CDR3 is TGCAGCGTTGATAGTGGCTACACCTTC. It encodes CSVDSGYTF.

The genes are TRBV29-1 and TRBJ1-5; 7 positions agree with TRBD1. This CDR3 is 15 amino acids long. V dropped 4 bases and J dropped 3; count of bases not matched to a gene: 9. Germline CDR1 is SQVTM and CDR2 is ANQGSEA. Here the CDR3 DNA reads TGCAGCGTTGTCACCACAGGGGAGCACAATCAGCCCCAGCATTTT. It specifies CSVVTTGEHNQPQHF. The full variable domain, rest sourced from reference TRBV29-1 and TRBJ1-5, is SAVISQKPSRDICQRGTSLTIQCQVDSQVTMMFWYRQQPGQSLTLIATANQGSEATYESGFVIDKFPISRPNLTFSTLTVSNMSPEDSSIYLCSVVTTGEHNQPQHFGDGTRLSIL.

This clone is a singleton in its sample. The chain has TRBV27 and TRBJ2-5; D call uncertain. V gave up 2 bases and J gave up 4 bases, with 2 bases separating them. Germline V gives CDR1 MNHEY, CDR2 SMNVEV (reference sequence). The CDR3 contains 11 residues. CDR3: CASSLGETQYF. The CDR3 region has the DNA TGTGCCAGCAGTTTAGGAGAGACCCAGTACTTC.

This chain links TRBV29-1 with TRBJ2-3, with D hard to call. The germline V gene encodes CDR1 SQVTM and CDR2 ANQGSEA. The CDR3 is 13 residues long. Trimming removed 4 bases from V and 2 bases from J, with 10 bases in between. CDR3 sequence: CSVGRHPTDTQYF. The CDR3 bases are TGCAGCGTTGGCCGACACCCCACAGATACGCAGTATTTT.

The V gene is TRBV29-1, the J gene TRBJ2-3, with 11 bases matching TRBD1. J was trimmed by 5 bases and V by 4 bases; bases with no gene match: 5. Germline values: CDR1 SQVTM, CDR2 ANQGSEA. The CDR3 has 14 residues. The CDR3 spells CSVGTGGLVDTQYF. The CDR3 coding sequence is TGCAGCGTTGGGACAGGGGGCTTGGTAGATACGCAGTATTTT.

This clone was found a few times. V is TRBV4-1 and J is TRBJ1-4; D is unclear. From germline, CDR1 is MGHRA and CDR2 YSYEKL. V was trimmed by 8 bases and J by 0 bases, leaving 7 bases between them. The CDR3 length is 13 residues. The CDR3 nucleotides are TGCGCCAGCTCGTCTGCAACTAATGAAAAACTGTTTTTT. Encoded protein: CASSSATNEKLFF.

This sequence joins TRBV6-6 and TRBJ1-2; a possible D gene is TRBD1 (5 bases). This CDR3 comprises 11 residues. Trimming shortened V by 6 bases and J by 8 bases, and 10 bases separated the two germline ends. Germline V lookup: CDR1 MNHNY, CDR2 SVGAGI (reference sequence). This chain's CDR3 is CASSGRVGYTF. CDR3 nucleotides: TGTGCCAGCAGCGGCAGGGTGGGCTACACCTTC.

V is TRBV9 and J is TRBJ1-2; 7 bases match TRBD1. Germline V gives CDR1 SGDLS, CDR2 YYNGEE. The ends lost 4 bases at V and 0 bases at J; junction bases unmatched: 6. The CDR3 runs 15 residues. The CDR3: CASSPRDSSNYGYTF. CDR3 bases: TGTGCCAGCAGCCCTCGGGACAGCTCTAACTATGGCTACACCTTC.

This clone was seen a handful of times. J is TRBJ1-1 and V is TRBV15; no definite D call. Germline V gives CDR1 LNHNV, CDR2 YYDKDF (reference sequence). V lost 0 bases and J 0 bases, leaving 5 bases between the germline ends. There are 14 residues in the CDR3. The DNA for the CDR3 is TGTGCCACCAGCAGAGATAAGTTGAACACTGAAGCTTTCTTT. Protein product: CATSRDKLNTEAFF.

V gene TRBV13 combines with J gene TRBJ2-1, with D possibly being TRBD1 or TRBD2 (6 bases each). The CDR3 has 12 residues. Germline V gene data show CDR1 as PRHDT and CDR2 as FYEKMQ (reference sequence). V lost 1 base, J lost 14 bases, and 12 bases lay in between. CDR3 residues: CASSLVVGGEFF. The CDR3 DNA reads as TGTGCCAGCAGCTTAGTTGTGGGGGGCGAGTTCTTC.